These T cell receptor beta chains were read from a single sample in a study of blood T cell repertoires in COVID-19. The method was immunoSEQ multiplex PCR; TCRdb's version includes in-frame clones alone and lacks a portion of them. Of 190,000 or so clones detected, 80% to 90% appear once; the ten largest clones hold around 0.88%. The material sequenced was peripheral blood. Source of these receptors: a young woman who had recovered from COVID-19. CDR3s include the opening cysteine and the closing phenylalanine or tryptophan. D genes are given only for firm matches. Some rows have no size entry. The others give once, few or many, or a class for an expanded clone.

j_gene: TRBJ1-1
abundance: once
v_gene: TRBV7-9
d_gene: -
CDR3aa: CASSLEGVTEAFF
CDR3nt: TGTGCCAGCAGCTTAGAAGGGGTCACTGAAGCTTTCTTT

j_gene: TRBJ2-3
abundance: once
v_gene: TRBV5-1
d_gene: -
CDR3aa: CASSEPTDTQYF
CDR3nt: TGCGCCAGCAGCGAGCCTACAGATACGCAGTATTTT

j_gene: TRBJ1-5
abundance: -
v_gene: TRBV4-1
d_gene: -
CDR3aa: CASSRVGGDQPQHF
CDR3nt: TGCGCCAGCAGCCGCGTGGGGGGGGATCAGCCCCAGCATTTT

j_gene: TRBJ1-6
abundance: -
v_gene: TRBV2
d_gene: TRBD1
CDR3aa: CASTGQGVGNSPLHF
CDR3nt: TGTGCCAGCACCGGACAGGGCGTAGGTAATTCACCCCTCCACTTT

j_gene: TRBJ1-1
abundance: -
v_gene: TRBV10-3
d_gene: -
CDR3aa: CAISATANTEAFF
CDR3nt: TGTGCCATCAGTGCAACAGCGAACACTGAAGCTTTCTTT

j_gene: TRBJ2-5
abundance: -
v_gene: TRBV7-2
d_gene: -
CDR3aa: CASSLWTDQETQYF
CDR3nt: TGTGCCAGCAGCCTCTGGACTGATCAAGAGACCCAGTACTTC

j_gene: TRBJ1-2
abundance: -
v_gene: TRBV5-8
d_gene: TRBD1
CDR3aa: CASSPRDRAYGYTF
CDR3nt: TGTGCCAGCAGCCCCCGGGACAGGGCGTATGGCTACACCTTC

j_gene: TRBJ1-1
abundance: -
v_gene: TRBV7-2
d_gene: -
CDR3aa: CASSLVRDYGNTEAFF
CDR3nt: TGTGCCAGCAGCTTAGTTCGGGATTATGGCAACACTGAAGCTTTCTTT

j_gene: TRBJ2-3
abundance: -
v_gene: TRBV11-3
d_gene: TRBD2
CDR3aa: CASSLTGGAFDTQYF
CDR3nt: TGTGCCAGCAGCCTAACGGGGGGGGCCTTCGATACGCAGTATTTT

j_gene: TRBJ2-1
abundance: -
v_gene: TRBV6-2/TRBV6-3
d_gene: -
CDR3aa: CASSYSTGGGNEQFF
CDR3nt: TGTGCCAGCAGTTACTCGACGGGTGGGGGGAATGAGCAGTTCTTC

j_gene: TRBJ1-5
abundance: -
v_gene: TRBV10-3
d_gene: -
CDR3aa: CAIRASDSSNQPQHF
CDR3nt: TGTGCCATCAGAGCCTCCGACAGTAGCAATCAGCCCCAGCATTTT

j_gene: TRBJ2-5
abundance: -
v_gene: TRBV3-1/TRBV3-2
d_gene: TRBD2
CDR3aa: CASSHDTSDQQETQYF
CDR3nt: TGTGCCAGCAGCCATGATACTAGCGACCAACAAGAGACCCAGTACTTC

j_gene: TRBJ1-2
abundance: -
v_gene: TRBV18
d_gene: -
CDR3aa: CASSPQGNYGYTF
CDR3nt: TGTGCCAGCTCACCCCAGGGAAACTATGGCTACACCTTC

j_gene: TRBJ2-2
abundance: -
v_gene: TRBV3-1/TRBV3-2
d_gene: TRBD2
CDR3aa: CASSIAGWGGELFF
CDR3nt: TGTGCCAGCAGCATAGCGGGATGGGGCGGGGAGCTGTTTTTT

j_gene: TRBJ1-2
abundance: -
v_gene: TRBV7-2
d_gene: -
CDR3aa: CASSLGAQGSGYTF
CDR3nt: TGTGCCAGCAGCTTAGGGGCCCAGGGGTCTGGCTACACCTTC

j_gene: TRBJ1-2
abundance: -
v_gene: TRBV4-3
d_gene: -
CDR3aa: CASSQGGGTYGYTF
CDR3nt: TGCGCCAGCAGCCAAGGGGGGGGGACCTATGGCTACACCTTC

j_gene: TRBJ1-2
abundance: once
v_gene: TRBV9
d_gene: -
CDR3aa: CASSAQGAYGYTF
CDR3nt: TGTGCCAGCAGCGCCCAGGGCGCCTATGGCTACACCTTC

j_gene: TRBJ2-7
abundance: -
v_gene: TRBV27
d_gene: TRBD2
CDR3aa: CASSLALRTSGVPYEQYF
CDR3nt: TGTGCCAGCAGTTTAGCCCTCCGGACTAGCGGGGTACCCTACGAGCAGTACTTC

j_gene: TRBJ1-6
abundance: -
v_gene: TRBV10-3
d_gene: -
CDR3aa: CAIRGTASNSPLHF
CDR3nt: TGTGCCATCAGAGGGACTGCCTCTAATTCACCCCTCCACTTT

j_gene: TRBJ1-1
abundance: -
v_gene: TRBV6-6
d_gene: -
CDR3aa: CASASRRQNTEAFF
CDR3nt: TGTGCCAGCGCTTCCCGGCGGCAGAACACTGAAGCTTTCTTT

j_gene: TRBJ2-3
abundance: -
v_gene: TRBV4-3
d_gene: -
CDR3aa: CASSQDRLIEDTQYF
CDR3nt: TGCGCCAGCAGCCAAGATCGACTAATTGAGGATACGCAGTATTTT

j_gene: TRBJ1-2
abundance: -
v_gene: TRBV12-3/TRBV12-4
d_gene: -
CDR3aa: CASSLAAGGYTF
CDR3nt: TGTGCCAGCAGTTTAGCGGCAGGCGGCTACACCTTC

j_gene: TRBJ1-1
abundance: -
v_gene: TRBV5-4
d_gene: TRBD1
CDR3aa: CASSQDRRLNTEAFF
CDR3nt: TGTGCCAGCAGCCAGGACAGGCGATTGAACACTGAAGCTTTCTTT

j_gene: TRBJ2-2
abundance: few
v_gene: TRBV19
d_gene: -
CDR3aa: CASRRGENTGELFF
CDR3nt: TGTGCCAGTAGACGGGGAGAGAACACCGGGGAGCTGTTTTTT

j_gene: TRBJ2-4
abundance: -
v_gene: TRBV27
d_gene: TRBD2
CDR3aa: CASRASGGGNIQYF
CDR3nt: TGTGCCAGCAGAGCGTCCGGGGGAGGGAACATTCAGTACTTC

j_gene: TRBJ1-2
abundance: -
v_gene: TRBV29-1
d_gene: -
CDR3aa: CSVERGVGAYGYTF
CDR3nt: TGCAGCGTCGAGCGGGGAGTTGGAGCCTATGGCTACACCTTC

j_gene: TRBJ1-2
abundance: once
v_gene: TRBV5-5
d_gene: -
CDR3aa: CASSLGEGIGYTF
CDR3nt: TGTGCCAGCAGCTTGGGGGAGGGGATTGGCTACACCTTC

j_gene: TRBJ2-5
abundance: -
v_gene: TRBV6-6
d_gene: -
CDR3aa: CASSTMTAQETQYF
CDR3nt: TGTGCCAGCAGTACCATGACAGCCCAAGAGACCCAGTACTTC

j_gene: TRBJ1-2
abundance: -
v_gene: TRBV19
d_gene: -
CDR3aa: CASSNPLGGNNYGYTF
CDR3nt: TGTGCCAGTAGTAATCCGCTCGGAGGGAATAACTATGGCTACACCTTC

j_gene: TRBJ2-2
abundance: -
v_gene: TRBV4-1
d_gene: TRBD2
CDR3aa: CASSQVASGRVNTGELFF
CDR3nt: TGCGCCAGCAGCCAAGTGGCTAGCGGGAGGGTAAACACCGGGGAGCTGTTTTTT

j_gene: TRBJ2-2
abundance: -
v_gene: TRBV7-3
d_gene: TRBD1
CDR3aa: CASSLRGGTGSAGELFF
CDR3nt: TGTGCCAGCAGCTTAAGGGGAGGGACAGGGTCTGCCGGGGAGCTGTTTTTT

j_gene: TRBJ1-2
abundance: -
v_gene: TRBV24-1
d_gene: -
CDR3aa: CATSDSTDYGYTF
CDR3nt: TGTGCCACCAGTGATTCTACAGACTATGGCTACACCTTC

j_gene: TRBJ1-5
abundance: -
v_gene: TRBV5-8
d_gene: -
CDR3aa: CASSLLQVVNSNQPQHF
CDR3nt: TGTGCCAGCAGCTTGTTACAGGTCGTGAATAGCAATCAGCCCCAGCATTTT

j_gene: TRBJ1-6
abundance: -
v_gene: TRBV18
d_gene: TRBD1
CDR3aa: CASSPGPLTGVGNSPLHF
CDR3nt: TGTGCCAGCTCTCCGGGGCCTTTGACAGGGGTGGGTAATTCACCCCTCCACTTT

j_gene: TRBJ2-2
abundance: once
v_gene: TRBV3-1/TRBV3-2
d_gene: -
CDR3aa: CASSPGGSGGYGTGELFF
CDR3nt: TGTGCCAGCAGCCCAGGGGGCAGCGGGGGGTACGGCACCGGGGAGCTGTTTTTT

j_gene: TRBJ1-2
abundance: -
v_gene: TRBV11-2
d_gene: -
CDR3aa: CASSPTALTNYGYTF
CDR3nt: TGTGCCAGCAGCCCGACAGCGCTCACTAACTATGGCTACACCTTC

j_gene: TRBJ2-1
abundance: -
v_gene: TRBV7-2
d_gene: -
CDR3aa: CASSLVSGSYNEQFF
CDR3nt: TGTGCCAGCAGCTTAGTGAGCGGTTCATACAATGAGCAGTTCTTC

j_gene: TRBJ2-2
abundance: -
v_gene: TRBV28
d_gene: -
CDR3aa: CASSSYRLAKNTGELFF
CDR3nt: TGTGCCAGCAGTTCATATCGACTGGCTAAGAACACCGGGGAGCTGTTTTTT

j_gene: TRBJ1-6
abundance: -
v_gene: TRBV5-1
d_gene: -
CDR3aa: CASSLVRTRNSPLHF
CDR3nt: TGCGCCAGCAGCTTGGTTAGGACTAGGAATTCACCCCTCCACTTT

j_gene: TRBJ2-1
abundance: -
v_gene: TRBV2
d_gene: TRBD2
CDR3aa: CASTPLAGNNEQFF
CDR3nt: TGTGCCAGTACTCCGCTAGCGGGAAACAATGAGCAGTTCTTC

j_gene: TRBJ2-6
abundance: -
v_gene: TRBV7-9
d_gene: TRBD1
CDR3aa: CASSFLFSNRGLGANVLTF
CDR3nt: TGTGCCAGCAGCTTCCTTTTTTCGAACAGGGGGCTTGGGGCCAACGTCCTGACTTTC

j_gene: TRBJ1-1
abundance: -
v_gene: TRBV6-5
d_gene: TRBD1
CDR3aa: CASSSSGQGRTEAFF
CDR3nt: TGTGCCAGCAGTTCTTCAGGACAGGGGAGGACTGAAGCTTTCTTT

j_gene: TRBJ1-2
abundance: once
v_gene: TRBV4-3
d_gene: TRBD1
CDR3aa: CASSQGTGNGYTF
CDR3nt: TGCGCCAGCAGCCAAGGGACAGGGAATGGCTACACCTTC

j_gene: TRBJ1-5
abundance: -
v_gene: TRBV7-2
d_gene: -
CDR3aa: CASGDYNQPQHF
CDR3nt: TGTGCCAGCGGGGACTACAATCAGCCCCAGCATTTT

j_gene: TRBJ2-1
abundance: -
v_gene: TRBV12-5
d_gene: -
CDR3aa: CASNREGNEQFF
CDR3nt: TGTGCTAGTAACAGGGAAGGGAATGAGCAGTTCTTC

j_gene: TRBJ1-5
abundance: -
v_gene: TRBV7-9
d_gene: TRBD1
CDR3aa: CASSPGTVSNQPQHF
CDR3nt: TGTGCCAGCAGCCCCGGGACAGTTAGCAATCAGCCCCAGCATTTT

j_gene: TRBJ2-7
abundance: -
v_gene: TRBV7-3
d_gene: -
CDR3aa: CASSLTGGYEQYF
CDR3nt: TGTGCCAGCAGCTTAACAGGGGGCTACGAGCAGTACTTC

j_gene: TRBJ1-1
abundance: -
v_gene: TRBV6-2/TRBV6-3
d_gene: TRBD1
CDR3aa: CASSRQGYTEAFF
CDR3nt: TGTGCCAGCAGCCGACAGGGATACACTGAAGCTTTCTTT

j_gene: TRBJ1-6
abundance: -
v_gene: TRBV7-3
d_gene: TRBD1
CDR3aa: CASSQGQTNSPLHF
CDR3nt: TGTGCCAGCAGCCAGGGACAGACCAATTCACCCCTCCACTTT

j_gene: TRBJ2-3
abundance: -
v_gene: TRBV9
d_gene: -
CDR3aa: CASSVAVSTDTQYF
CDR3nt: TGTGCCAGCAGCGTAGCAGTTAGCACAGATACGCAGTATTTT

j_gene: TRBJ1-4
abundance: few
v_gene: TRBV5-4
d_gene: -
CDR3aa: CASTRWGQGDEKLFF
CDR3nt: TGTGCCAGCACCCGATGGGGGCAGGGCGATGAAAAACTGTTTTTT

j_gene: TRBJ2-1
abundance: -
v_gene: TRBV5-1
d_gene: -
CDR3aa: CASSLRPPSDEQFF
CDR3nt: TGCGCCAGCAGCTTGCGTCCCCCTAGCGATGAGCAGTTCTTC

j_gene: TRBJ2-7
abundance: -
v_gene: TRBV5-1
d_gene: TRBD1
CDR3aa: CASSLEGQGITEQYF
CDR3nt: TGCGCCAGCAGCTTGGAGGGACAGGGGATAACCGAGCAGTACTTC

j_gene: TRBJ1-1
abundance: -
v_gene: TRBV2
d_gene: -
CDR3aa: CASSEGARVSTEAFF
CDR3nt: TGTGCCAGCAGTGAAGGCGCCAGGGTATCCACTGAAGCTTTCTTT

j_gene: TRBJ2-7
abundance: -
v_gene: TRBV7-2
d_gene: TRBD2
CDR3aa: CASSLVGGGSSYEQYF
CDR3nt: TGTGCCAGCAGCTTAGTAGGCGGGGGAAGCTCCTACGAGCAGTACTTC

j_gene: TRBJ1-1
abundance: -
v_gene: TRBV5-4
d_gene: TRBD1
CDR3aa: CASSGQGLGTEAFF
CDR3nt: TGTGCCAGCAGCGGACAGGGCCTAGGCACTGAAGCTTTCTTT

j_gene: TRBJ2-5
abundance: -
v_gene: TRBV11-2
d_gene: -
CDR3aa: CASSLAGRPRETQYF
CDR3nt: TGTGCCAGCAGTCTGGCGGGGCGACCTCGGGAGACCCAGTACTTC

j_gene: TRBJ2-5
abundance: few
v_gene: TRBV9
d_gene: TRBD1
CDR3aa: CASSGAPTGLFLQETQYF
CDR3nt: TGTGCCAGCAGCGGAGCCCCGACAGGGTTGTTTTTACAAGAGACCCAGTACTTC

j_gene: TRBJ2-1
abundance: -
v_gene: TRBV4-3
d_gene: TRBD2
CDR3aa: CASSQDLLAGRSYNEQFF
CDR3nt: TGCGCCAGCAGCCAAGATCTTTTAGCGGGGAGGTCCTACAATGAGCAGTTCTTC

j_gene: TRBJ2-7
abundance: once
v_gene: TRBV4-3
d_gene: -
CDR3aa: CASSQDRTGDYEQYF
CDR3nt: TGCGCCAGCAGCCAAGATCGCACAGGAGACTACGAGCAGTACTTC